This T cell receptor (beta chain) was sequenced in a study of OX40 agonist ivuxolimab in advanced cancers. The assay was immunoSEQ multiplex PCR, and TCRdb's table has in-frame clones only and misses some. The data hold tens of thousands of clones, with around 77% observed a single time. Germline CDR1 MNHEY, CDR2 SMNVEV (reference sequence). Trimming stripped 6 bases from V and 1 base from J, with 14 bases between. CDR3 length: 15 amino acids. On this clone: Antigen specificity is unknown.

Study observations and caveats: In the 0.1-3.0 mg/kg groups, partial responders showed among the lowest expansion.

This chain links TRBV27 with TRBJ2-3; a weak D match, TRBD2 (6 bases). This receptor was obtained from an adult with an advanced solid tumor such as melanoma, head and neck, liver or kidney cancer. Material: CD4+ or CD8+ T cells sorted from blood, obtained in a trial of the OX40 agonist ivuxolimab. The CDR3 spells CASSRDGGGTDTQYF. The CDR3 DNA is TGTGCCAGCAGCAGGGACGGAGGGGGCACAGATACGCAGTATTTT.